This T cell receptor (beta chain) was retrieved from a study of T cells in Graves' hyperthyroidism and ophthalmopathy. The wider study: Peripheral blood draws took place at initial diagnosis, ahead of any treatment. Points from the study as a whole: Before onset, by a median of about six months, the model predicted ophthalmopathy. Appearing also in blood were most of the thyroid clonotypes expanded above 0.001.

Of note for this clonotype: What it binds is not known.

RNA transcripts provided the source from which TCR beta CDR3 regions were amplified. With the HTBI primer set, the TCR CDR3 went through a first round of RT-PCR. Via MiXCR, TCRdb re-called the multiplex PCR reads, giving one row per CDR3 protein. The sample carries nearly 600,000 distinct CDR3 sequences, about 14% recorded once. The specimen was blood. This TCR derives from a young woman with Graves' ophthalmopathy.

The CDR3, as DNA: TGTGCCAGCAGCCTCCCGAGGTTCCAGTCCTACGAGCAGTACTTC. Translating it yields CASSLPRFQSYEQYF. This sequence joins TRBV7-9 and TRBJ2-7; D remains ambiguous. The germline V and J ends were trimmed by 5 bases and 1 base, with 15 bases remaining between them. Germline CDR1 is SEHNR and CDR2 is FQNEAQ (reference sequence). The CDR3 runs to 15 residues.